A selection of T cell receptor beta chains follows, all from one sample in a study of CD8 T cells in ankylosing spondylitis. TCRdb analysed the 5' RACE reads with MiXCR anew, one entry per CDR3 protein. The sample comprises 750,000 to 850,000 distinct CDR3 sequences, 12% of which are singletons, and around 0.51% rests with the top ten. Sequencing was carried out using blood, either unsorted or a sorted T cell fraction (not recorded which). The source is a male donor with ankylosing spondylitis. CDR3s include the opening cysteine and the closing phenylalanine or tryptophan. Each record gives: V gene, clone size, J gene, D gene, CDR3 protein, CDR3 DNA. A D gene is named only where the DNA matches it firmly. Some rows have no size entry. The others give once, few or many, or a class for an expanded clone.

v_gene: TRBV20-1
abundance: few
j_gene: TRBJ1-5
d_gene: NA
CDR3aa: CSALRDTYQPQHF
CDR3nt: TGCAGCGCGCTTCGGGACACTTATCAGCCCCAGCATTTT

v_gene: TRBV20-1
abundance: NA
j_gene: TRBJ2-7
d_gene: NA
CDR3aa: CSARFGSSYEQYF
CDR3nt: TGCAGTGCTAGGTTCGGGAGCTCCTACGAGCAGTACTTC

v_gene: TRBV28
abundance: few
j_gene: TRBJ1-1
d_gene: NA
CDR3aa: CASSEGGGRNTEAFF
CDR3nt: TGTGCCAGCAGTGAGGGTGGGGGGAGGAACACTGAAGCTTTCTTT

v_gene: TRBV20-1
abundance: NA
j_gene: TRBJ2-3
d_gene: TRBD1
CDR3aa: CSAGDRGVTDTQYF
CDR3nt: TGCAGTGCCGGGGACAGGGGAGTGACAGATACGCAGTATTTT

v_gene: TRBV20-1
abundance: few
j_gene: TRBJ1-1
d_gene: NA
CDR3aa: CSAATSSDPLMNTEAFF
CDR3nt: TGCAGTGCCGCTACCTCATCCGACCCCCTTATGAACACTGAAGCTTTCTTT

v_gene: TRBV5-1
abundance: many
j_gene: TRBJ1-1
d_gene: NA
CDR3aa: CASSLEALGIPNTEAFF
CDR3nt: TGCGCCAGCAGCTTGGAGGCGTTGGGCATACCGAACACTGAAGCTTTCTTT

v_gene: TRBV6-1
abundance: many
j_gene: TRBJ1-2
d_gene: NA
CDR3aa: CASTGGGLRLYGYTF
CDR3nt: TGTGCCAGCACGGGGGGGGGACTTAGACTTTATGGCTACACCTTC

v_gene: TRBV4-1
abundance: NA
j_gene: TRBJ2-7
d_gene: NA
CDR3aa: CASSPDAVPYEQYF
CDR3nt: TGCGCCAGCAGCCCGGACGCAGTCCCCTACGAGCAGTACTTC

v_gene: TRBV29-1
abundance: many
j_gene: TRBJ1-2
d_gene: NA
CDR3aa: CSVVDPGASSYTF
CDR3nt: TGCAGCGTTGTGGACCCAGGGGCGTCCAGCTACACCTTC

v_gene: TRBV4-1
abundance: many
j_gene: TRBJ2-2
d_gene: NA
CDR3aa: CASSPGKALQKKGELFF
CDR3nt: TGCGCCAGCAGCCCCGGAAAGGCCCTCCAGAAGAAAGGGGAGCTGTTTTTT

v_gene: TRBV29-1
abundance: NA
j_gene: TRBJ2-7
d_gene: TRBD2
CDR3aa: CSASAGGNYEQYF
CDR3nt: TGCAGCGCCTCAGCGGGAGGGAACTACGAGCAGTACTTC

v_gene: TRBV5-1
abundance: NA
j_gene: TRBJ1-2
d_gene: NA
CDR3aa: CASSPSQRTNGYTF
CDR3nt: TGCGCCAGCAGCCCCTCCCAACGGACCAATGGCTACACCTTC

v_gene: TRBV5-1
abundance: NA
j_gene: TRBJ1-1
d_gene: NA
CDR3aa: CASSSKGRAEAFF
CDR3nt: TGCGCCAGCAGTAGTAAGGGGAGGGCTGAAGCTTTCTTT

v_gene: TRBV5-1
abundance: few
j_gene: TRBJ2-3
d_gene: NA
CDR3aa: CASSLATRADTQYF
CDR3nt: TGCGCCAGCAGCTTGGCCACAAGGGCAGATACGCAGTATTTT

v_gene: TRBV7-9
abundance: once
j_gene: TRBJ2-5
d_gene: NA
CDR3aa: CASSLGFRSWQETQYF
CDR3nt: TGTGCCAGCAGCTTAGGGTTCCGGAGCTGGCAAGAGACCCAGTACTTC

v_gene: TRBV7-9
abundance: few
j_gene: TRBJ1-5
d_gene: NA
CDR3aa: CASSSGTLGQPQHF
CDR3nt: TGTGCCAGCAGCTCCGGGACTCTTGGGCAGCCCCAGCATTTT

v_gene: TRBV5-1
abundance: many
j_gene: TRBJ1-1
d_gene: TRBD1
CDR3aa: CASSFEGAGTEAFF
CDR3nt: TGCGCCAGCAGCTTCGAGGGGGCTGGCACTGAAGCTTTCTTT

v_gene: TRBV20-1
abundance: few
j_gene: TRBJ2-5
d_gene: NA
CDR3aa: CSARDPRRDTFSSQETQYF
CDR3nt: TGCAGTGCTAGAGACCCCCGCAGGGACACATTTTCCTCCCAAGAGACCCAGTACTTC

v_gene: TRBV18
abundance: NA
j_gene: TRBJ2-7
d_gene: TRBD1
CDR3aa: CASSRYRGTEDYEQYF
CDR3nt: TGTGCCAGCTCACGTTACAGGGGGACAGAGGACTACGAGCAGTACTTC

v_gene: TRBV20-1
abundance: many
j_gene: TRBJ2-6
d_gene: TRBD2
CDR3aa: CSAAKREGDNVLTF
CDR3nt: TGCAGTGCCGCAAAGCGGGAGGGCGACAACGTCCTGACTTTC

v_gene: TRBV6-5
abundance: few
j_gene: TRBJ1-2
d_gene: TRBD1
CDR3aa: CASGQGAYGYTF
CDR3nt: TGTGCCAGCGGGCAGGGGGCTTATGGCTACACCTTC

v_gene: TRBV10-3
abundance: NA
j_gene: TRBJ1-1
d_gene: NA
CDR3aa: CAISEEPPGAEAFF
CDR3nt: TGTGCCATCAGTGAAGAGCCCCCGGGCGCTGAAGCTTTCTTT

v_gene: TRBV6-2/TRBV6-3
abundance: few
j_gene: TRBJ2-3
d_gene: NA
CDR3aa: CASSYSIRERYF
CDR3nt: TGTGCCAGCAGTTACTCGATCCGGGAGCGGTATTTT

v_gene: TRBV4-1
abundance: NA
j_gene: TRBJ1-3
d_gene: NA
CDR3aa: CASRPVGRASGNTIYF
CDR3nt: TGCGCCAGCAGACCCGTCGGACGGGCCTCTGGAAACACCATATATTTT

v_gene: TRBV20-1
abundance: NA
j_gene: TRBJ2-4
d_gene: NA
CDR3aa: CSAYRALIQYF
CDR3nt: TGCAGTGCTTACCGGGCTCTCATTCAGTACTTC

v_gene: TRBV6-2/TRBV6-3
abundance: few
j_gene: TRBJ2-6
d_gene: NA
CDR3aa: CASSYGASGANVLTF
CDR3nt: TGTGCCAGCAGTTATGGTGCCTCTGGGGCCAACGTCCTGACTTTC

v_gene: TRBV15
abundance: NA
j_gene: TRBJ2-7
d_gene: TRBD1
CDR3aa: CATSREGTGTYEQYF
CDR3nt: TGTGCCACCAGCAGAGAGGGGACAGGAACCTACGAGCAGTACTTC

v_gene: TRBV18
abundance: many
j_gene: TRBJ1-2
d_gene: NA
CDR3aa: CASSPPDGDYGYTF
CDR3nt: TGTGCCAGCTCACCACCGGACGGAGACTATGGCTACACCTTC

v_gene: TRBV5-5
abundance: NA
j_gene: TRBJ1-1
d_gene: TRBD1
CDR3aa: CASSSDRGMVNTEAFF
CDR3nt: TGTGCCAGCAGCTCAGACAGGGGAATGGTGAACACTGAAGCTTTCTTT

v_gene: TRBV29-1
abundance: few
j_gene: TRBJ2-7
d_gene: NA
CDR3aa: CSVERDLNSYEQYF
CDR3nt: TGCAGCGTTGAAAGGGACCTAAACTCCTACGAGCAGTACTTC

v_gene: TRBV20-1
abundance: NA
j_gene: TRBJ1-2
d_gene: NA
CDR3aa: CSAGLRDSVGYTF
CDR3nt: TGCAGTGCGGGCCTCAGGGATTCGGTTGGCTACACCTTC

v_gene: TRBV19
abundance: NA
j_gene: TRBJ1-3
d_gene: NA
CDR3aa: CASSTTAGGRGNTIYF
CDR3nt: TGTGCCAGTAGTACCACCGCGGGAGGGCGAGGAAACACCATATATTTT

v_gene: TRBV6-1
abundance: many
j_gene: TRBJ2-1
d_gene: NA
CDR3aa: CASSSDSAAYNEQFF
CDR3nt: TGTGCCAGCAGCTCGGACTCCGCCGCTTACAATGAGCAGTTCTTC

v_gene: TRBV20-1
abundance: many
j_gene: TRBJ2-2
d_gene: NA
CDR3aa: CSASQFQLNTGELFF
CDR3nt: TGCAGTGCTAGTCAGTTCCAGTTGAACACCGGGGAGCTGTTTTTT

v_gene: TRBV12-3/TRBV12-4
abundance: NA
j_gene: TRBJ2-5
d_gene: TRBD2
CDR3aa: CASRPISGSMETQYF
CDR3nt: TGTGCCAGCAGGCCCATTAGCGGGAGCATGGAGACCCAGTACTTC

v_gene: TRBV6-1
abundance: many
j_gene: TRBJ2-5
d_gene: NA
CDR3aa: CASSPRRGEGETQYF
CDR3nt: TGTGCCAGCAGCCCCAGGAGGGGAGAGGGAGAGACCCAGTACTTC

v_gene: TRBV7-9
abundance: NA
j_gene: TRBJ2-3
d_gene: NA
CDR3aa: CASSLDFDRSTDTQYF
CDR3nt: TGTGCCAGCAGCTTAGATTTCGACAGGAGCACAGATACGCAGTATTTT

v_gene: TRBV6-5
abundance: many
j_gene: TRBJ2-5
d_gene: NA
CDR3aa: CASSYSIGSAETQYF
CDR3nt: TGTGCCAGCAGTTACTCGATTGGGAGCGCAGAGACCCAGTACTTC

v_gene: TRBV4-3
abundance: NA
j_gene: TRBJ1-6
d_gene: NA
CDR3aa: CASSQVTGDSYNSPLHF
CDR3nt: TGCGCCAGCAGCCAAGTAACAGGCGACTCCTATAATTCACCCCTCCACTTT

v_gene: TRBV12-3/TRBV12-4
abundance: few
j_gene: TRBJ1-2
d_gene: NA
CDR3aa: CASSLVQGYTF
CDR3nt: TGTGCCAGCAGCCTAGTGCAGGGCTACACCTTC

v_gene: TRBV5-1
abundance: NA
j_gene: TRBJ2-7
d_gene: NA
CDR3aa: CASSVTGTSYEQYF
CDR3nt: TGCGCCAGCAGCGTGACCGGGACAAGCTACGAGCAGTACTTC

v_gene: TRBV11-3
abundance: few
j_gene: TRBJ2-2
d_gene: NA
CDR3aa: CASSLDRDGGELFF
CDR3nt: TGTGCCAGCAGCTTAGACAGGGATGGCGGGGAGCTGTTTTTT

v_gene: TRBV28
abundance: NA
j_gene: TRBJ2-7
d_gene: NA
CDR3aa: CASSSGTYFYEQYF
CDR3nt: TGTGCCAGCAGCTCCGGGACTTACTTCTACGAGCAGTACTTC

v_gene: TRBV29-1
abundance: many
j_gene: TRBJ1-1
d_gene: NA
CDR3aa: CSVEGRNTEAFF
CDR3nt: TGCAGCGTTGAGGGGAGGAACACTGAAGCTTTCTTT

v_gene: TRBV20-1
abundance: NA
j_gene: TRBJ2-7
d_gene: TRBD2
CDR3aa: CSARDGLAGVTYEQYF
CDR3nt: TGCAGTGCTAGAGACGGACTAGCGGGAGTGACCTACGAGCAGTACTTC

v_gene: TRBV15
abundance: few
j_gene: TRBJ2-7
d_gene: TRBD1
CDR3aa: CATRKRTPRGQGRSYEQYF
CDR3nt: TGTGCCACCAGAAAACGTACCCCACGGGGACAGGGCAGGTCCTACGAGCAGTACTTC

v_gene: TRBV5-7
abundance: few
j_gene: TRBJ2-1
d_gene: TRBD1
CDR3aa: CASSLLGQTYNEQFF
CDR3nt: TGTGCCAGCAGCTTGTTGGGACAGACCTACAATGAGCAGTTCTTC

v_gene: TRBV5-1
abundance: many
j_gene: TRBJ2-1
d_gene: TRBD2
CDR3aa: CASSLSEASGYNEQFF
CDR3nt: TGCGCCAGCAGCTTGTCTGAGGCTAGCGGGTACAATGAGCAGTTCTTC

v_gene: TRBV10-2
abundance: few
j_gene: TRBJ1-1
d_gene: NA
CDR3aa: CASRGEGEVTEAFF
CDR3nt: TGCGCCAGCAGAGGCGAGGGGGAGGTAACTGAAGCTTTCTTT

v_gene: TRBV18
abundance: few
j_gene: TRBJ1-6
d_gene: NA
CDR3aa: CASSSRGGSPLHF
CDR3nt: TGTGCCAGCTCATCTCGGGGCGGATCACCCCTCCACTTT

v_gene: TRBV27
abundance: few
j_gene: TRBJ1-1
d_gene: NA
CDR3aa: CASRTGVDLSTEAFF
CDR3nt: TGTGCCAGCAGGACAGGTGTTGACTTGAGCACTGAAGCTTTCTTT

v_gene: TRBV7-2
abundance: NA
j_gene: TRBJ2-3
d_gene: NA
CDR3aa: CASSSQGGEGTDTQYF
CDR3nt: TGTGCCAGCAGCTCGCAGGGCGGAGAGGGCACAGATACGCAGTATTTT

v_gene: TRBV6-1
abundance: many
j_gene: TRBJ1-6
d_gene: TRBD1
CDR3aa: CASRPATGWNSPLHF
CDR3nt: TGTGCCAGCAGACCCGCGACAGGGTGGAATTCACCCCTCCACTTT

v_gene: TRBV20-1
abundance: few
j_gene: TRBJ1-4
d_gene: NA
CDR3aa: CSARMGAIGEKLFF
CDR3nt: TGCAGTGCTAGAATGGGGGCGATTGGTGAAAAACTGTTTTTT

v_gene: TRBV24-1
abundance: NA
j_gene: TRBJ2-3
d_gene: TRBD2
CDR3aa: CATSPSGGADTQYF
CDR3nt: TGTGCCACCAGTCCTAGCGGGGGGGCAGATACGCAGTATTTT

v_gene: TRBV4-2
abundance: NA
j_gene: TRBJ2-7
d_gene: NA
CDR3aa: CASSQGSAEQYF
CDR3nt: TGTGCCAGCAGCCAAGGCTCCGCGGAGCAGTACTTC

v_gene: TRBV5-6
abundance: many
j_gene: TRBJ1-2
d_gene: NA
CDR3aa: CASSRRGGEGYTF
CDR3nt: TGTGCCAGCAGCCGCAGGGGTGGAGAAGGCTACACCTTC

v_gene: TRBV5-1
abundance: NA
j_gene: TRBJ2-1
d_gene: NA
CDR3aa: CASKRTPEEYNEQFF
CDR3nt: TGCGCCAGCAAGAGGACCCCAGAGGAGTACAATGAGCAGTTCTTC